This TCR beta chain came from a study of beta chain features in type 1 diabetes. Investigators reverse transcribed all isolated RNA, so they sequenced expressed TCRB transcripts. Method: immunoSEQ multiplex PCR; TCRdb's copy keeps in-frame clones and lacks some. Of tens of thousands of clones in the sample, 30% to 35% were seen once. On this clone: Antigen: not known.

Findings and limits, study-wide: There was a moderate but significant shortening of TCRB CDR3s in all four CD4+ subsets of Type 1 diabetes patients. Individuals with type 1 diabetes displayed fewer insertions and more deletions at VDJ junctions.

The germline CDR1 and CDR2 sequences are SNHLY and FYNNEI. The germline V and J ends were trimmed by 1 base and 2 bases, with 10 bases remaining between them. This CDR3 spans 15 amino acids. The sample was stem cell memory CD4+ T cells from blood. The TCR comes from a woman younger than 35 in good health. This chain connects TRBV2 to TRBJ2-3; D might be TRBD2 (5 bases). CDR3 in amino acids: CASSEGSVVTDTQYF. CDR3 in DNA: TGTGCCAGCAGTGAAGGTAGCGTGGTCACAGATACGCAGTATTTT.